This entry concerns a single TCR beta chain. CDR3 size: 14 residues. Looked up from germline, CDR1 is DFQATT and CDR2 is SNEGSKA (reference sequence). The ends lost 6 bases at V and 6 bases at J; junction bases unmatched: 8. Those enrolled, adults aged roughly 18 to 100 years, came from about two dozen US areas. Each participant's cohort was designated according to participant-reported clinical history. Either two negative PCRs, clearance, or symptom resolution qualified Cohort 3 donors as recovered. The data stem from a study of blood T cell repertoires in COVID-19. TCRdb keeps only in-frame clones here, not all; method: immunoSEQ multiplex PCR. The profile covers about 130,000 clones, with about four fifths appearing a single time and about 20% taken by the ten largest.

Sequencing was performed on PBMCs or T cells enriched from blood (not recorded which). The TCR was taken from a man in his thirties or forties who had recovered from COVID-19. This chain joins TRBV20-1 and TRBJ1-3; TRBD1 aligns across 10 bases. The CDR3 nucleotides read TGCAGTGCCAGTTCGGGGACAGGGGCAAACACCATATATTTT. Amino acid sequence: CSASSGTGANTIYF.